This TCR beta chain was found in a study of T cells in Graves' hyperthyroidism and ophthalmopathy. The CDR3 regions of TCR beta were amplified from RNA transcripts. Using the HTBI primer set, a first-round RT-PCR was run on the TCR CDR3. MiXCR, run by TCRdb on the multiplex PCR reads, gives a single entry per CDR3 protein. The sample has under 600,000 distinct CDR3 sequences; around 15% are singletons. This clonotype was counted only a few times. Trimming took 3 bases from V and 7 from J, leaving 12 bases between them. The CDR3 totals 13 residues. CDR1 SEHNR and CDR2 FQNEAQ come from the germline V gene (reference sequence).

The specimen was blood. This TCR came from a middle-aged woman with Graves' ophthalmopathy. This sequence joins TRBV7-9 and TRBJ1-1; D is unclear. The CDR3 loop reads CASSLAGLSEAFF. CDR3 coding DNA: TGTGCCAGCAGCTTGGCAGGCCTAAGTGAAGCTTTCTTT.